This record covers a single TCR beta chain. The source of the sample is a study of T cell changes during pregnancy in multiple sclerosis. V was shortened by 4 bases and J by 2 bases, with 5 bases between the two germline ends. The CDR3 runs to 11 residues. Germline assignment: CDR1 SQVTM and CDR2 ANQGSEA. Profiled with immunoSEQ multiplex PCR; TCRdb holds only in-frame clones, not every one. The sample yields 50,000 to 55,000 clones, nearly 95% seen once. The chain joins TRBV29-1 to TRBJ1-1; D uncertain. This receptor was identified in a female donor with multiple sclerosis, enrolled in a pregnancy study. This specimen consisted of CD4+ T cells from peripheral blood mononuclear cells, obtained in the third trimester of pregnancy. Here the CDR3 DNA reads TGCAGCGTTGTCAGAAACACTGAAGCTTTCTTT. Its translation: CSVVRNTEAFF.